Following are 30 T cell receptor beta chains from one sample sequenced in a study of control samples from healthy donors and cancer patients. The repertoire was sequenced with immunoSEQ multiplex PCR; TCRdb's copy has only in-frame clones and lacks some. The sample yields about 70,000 clones, roughly 84% seen once. The sample comprised blood. These TCRs come from a man between 50 and 59 years old in good health.

This rearrangement joins TRBV28 to TRBJ2-1; D unclear. The CDR3 spans 12 residues. Deletions cut 6 bases from V and 11 bases from J, with 14 bases between. Germline V CDR1 and CDR2: MDHEN, SYDVKM. CDR3 loop: CASRTGREQQFF. CDR3 in DNA: TGTGCCAGCAGAACCGGACGAGAACAGCAGTTCTTC. The variable domain in full, completed from reference TRBV28 and TRBJ2-1, reads DVKVTQSSRYLVKRTGEKVFLECVQDMDHENMFWYRQDPGLGLRLIYFSYDVKMKEKGDIPEGYSVSREKKERFSLILESASTNQTSMYLCASRTGREQQFFGPGTRLTVL.

V and J are TRBV3-1 (or the pseudogene TRBV3-2) and TRBJ2-7; D may be TRBD2 (6 bases). CDR1 is LGHDT and CDR2 is YNNKEL in the germline V gene (reference sequence). The CDR3 contains 14 residues. Trimming removed 5 bases at V and 6 bases at J, with 17 bases between. This CDR3 is CASSSLALGGEQYF. Written as DNA, the CDR3 is TGTGCCAGCAGCTCCCTAGCGTTAGGCGGCGAGCAGTACTTC.

CDR3 region: CATSRSANTEAFF. The CDR3 DNA reads TGTGCCACCAGCAGATCCGCGAACACTGAAGCTTTCTTT. This sequence joins TRBV15 and TRBJ1-1; no clear D. The V gene's germline CDR1 is LNHNV and CDR2 YYDKDF (reference sequence). The V end was cut by 2 bases, the J end by 1 base, with 5 bases between. There are 13 residues in the CDR3. The full variable domain, its missing parts supplied by reference TRBV15 and TRBJ1-1, is DAMVIQNPRYQVTQFGKPVTLSCSQTLNHNVMYWYQQKSSQAPKLLFHYYDKDFNNEADTPDNFQSRRPNTSFCFLDIRSPGLGDTAMYLCATSRSANTEAFFGQGTRLTVV.

The chain links TRBV2 to TRBJ2-1; no clear D. There are 13 residues in the CDR3. V dropped 5 bases and J dropped 8 bases, with 13 bases sitting between them. Germline V gene lookup returns CDR1 SNHLY and CDR2 FYNNEI. The CDR3 loop reads CASSFGPGDEQFF. CDR3 coding DNA: TGTGCCAGCAGTTTCGGACCTGGGGATGAGCAGTTCTTC.

The rearrangement links TRBV5-1 to TRBJ2-1; D might be TRBD1 (6 bases). The CDR3 extends over 17 amino acids. V was cut by 2 bases and J by 3 bases, with 18 bases left in between. Germline assignment: CDR1 SGHRS and CDR2 YFSETQ. The CDR3 is CASSFRKKGESYNEQFF. DNA for the CDR3: TGCGCCAGCAGCTTTCGCAAAAAGGGGGAGAGCTACAATGAGCAGTTCTTC.

CDR3 region: CASSQDVYRAGDTEAFF. Written as DNA, the CDR3 is TGTGCCAGCAGCCAAGATGTCTACAGGGCCGGGGACACTGAAGCTTTCTTT. V is TRBV3-1 (or the pseudogene TRBV3-2) and J is TRBJ1-1, with D maybe TRBD1 (6 bases). The ends were cut back, 0 bases at V and 3 bases at J, with 17 bases in the middle. Germline CDR1 and CDR2: LGHDT and YNNKEL (reference sequence). The CDR3 runs 17 residues.

This clone came up a few times. The gene calls are TRBV19 and TRBJ2-7; D may be TRBD1 (6 bases). Germline CDR1 reads LNHDA; CDR2 reads SQIVND (reference sequence). Trimming left V 10 bases short and J 2 bases short, with 15 bases between. The CDR3 consists of 13 residues. The CDR3 DNA is TGTGCCATTTTGGACAGAATCCCCTACGAGCAGTACTTC. It is translated as CAILDRIPYEQYF.

The chain is built from TRBV3-1 (or the pseudogene TRBV3-2) and TRBJ2-3, with D possibly TRBD2 on 5 matching bases. Germline assignment: CDR1 LGHDT and CDR2 YNNKEL (reference sequence). Trimming cost V 4 bases and J 5 bases, with 13 bases left between them. The CDR3 loop spans 14 amino acids. The CDR3 here is CASSRRVGEDTQYF. As DNA, the CDR3 is TGTGCCAGCAGCCGCCGGGTCGGGGAAGATACGCAGTATTTT.

The chain is built from TRBV5-8 and TRBJ1-1, with TRBD1 identical over 7 bases. The trim removed 0 bases at V and 5 bases at J, leaving 4 bases unmatched. Germline V lookup: CDR1 SGHTS, CDR2 YDEGEE. The CDR3 covers 14 residues. The CDR3 reads CASSLEGAGTEAFF. The CDR3 DNA sequence: TGTGCCAGCAGCTTGGAGGGGGCAGGGACTGAAGCTTTCTTT.

The rearrangement links TRBV9 to TRBJ1-3; D call uncertain. V was shortened by 3 bases and J by 11 bases, with 15 bases between the two germline ends. Germline V gives CDR1 SGDLS, CDR2 YYNGEE. The CDR3 totals 13 residues. CDR3 sequence: CASSDAPWVPIYF. CDR3 coding DNA: TGTGCCAGCAGCGATGCCCCATGGGTGCCCATATATTTT.

V is TRBV7-2 and J is TRBJ2-7; TRBD2 agrees at 7 bases. This CDR3 comprises 15 residues. Germline CDR1 is SGHTA and CDR2 is FQGNSA. V was pared by 5 bases and J by 7 bases, with 14 bases of the junction left unmatched. For the CDR3, the DNA is TGTGCCAGCAGCCTTCGGCCTAGCGGTCTTGGGGAGCAGTACTTC. Its protein is CASSLRPSGLGEQYF.

The chain carries TRBV7-2 and TRBJ1-2; possible D gene TRBD1, 6 bases. The CDR3 loop spans 15 amino acids. V was clipped by 3 bases and J by 2 bases, with 13 bases between them. Germline V lookup: CDR1 SGHTA, CDR2 FQGNSA. The CDR3 nucleotides are TGTGCCAGCAGCTTGGAGACAGGAGCAAACTATGGCTACACCTTC. This translates into CASSLETGANYGYTF.

The CDR3 nucleotides are TGTGCCAGCAGATCCGACAGTAGGTGGGAAAAACTGTTTTTT. This encodes CASRSDSRWEKLFF. V and J are TRBV28 and TRBJ1-4, with D perhaps matching TRBD1 (5 bases). Germline V gene data show CDR1 as MDHEN and CDR2 as SYDVKM. V was pared by 6 bases and J by 8 bases, with 16 bases between. This CDR3 has 14 residues.

In its sample, this clone was seen once. The chain has TRBV6-5 and TRBJ1-5; D is uncertain. Germline V gene data show CDR1 as MNHEY and CDR2 as SVGAGI. V was cut by 6 bases and J by 2 bases, with 14 bases left in between. This CDR3 region has 15 residues. CDR3: CASSGLMRGNQPQHF. The CDR3, as DNA: TGTGCCAGCAGCGGACTCATGAGGGGCAATCAGCCCCAGCATTTT.

The table lists this clone with a count of one. The gene calls are TRBV28 and TRBJ1-1, with D unclear. Germline lookup yields CDR1 MDHEN and CDR2 SYDVKM. This CDR3 region has 12 residues. V was trimmed by 1 base and J by 4 bases, leaving 4 bases between them. The CDR3 region is CASSLYSTEAFF. The DNA of the CDR3 is TGTGCCAGCAGTTTATACAGCACTGAAGCTTTCTTT.

This chain links TRBV7-9 with TRBJ1-2; 7 bases fit TRBD1. The CDR3 extends over 14 amino acids. V was clipped by 5 bases and J by 2 bases; unmatched bases: 5. Per germline, CDR1 SEHNR and CDR2 FQNEAQ (reference sequence). CDR3 in DNA: TGTGCCAGCAGCCGAGGGACAGTAAACTATGGCTACACCTTC. This codes for CASSRGTVNYGYTF.

This clone was recorded once. A much larger clonotype is one base distant, so this may be a read error. Different DNA sequences within this sample yield the same CDR3. This chain joins TRBV3-1 (or the pseudogene TRBV3-2) and TRBJ2-2; 8 bases agree with TRBD2. The CDR3 runs 14 residues. The V gene's germline CDR1 is LGHDT and CDR2 YNNKEL (reference sequence). J was trimmed by 8 bases and V by 7 bases; bases with no gene match: 9. CDR3: CASNPAGEAGELFF. DNA for the CDR3: TGTGCCAGCAATCCAGCGGGAGAGGCTGGGGAGCTGTTTTTT.

The V and J genes are TRBV27 and TRBJ2-7; D unclear. This CDR3 is 13 amino acids long. The V gene lost 5 bases and the J gene lost 3 bases, with 11 bases spanning the gap. Germline CDR1 is MNHEY and CDR2 is SMNVEV (reference sequence). The CDR3 region is CASSPRHLYEQYF. The CDR3 bases are TGTGCCAGCAGTCCAAGACACCTCTACGAGCAGTACTTC.

This clone was observed a handful of times. V usage is TRBV5-1 and J usage is TRBJ2-5, with D perhaps being TRBD1 or TRBD2 (6 bases each). V was cut by 4 bases and J by 5 bases, with 12 bases left in between. This CDR3 has 13 amino acids. Germline lookup yields CDR1 SGHRS and CDR2 YFSETQ. CDR3: CASSRRGDETQYF. The CDR3 DNA reads as TGCGCCAGCAGCAGGAGGGGGGACGAGACCCAGTACTTC.

The chain has TRBV20-1 and TRBJ2-7; no firm D call. Germline CDR1 is DFQATT and CDR2 is SNEGSKA (reference sequence). The CDR3 spans 11 residues. Trimming shortened V by 5 bases and J by 3 bases, and 8 bases separated the two germline ends. In nucleotides, the CDR3 is TGCAGTGCTCGCCTTATCTACGAGCAGTACTTC. Amino acid sequence: CSARLIYEQYF.

This chain joins TRBV4-3 and TRBJ2-5; 8 bases map to TRBD1. The CDR3 has 16 residues. The germline V gene encodes CDR1 LGHNA and CDR2 YSLEER. V was pared by 4 bases and J by 4 bases, with 11 bases of the junction left unmatched. The CDR3 sequence: CASSRVADRGGETQYF. CDR3 in DNA: TGCGCCAGCAGCCGAGTGGCAGACAGGGGCGGAGAGACCCAGTACTTC.

The chain employs TRBV4-2 and TRBJ2-2; no firm D call. There are 15 residues in the CDR3. Germline V gives CDR1 LGHNA, CDR2 YNFKEQ. Deletions cut 0 bases from V and 1 base from J, with 6 bases between. CDR3 bases: TGTGCCAGCAGCCAAGAAGCGTTGAACACCGGGGAGCTGTTTTTT. Protein: CASSQEALNTGELFF.

The chain carries TRBV7-2 and TRBJ2-2; TRBD2 might be the D (6 bases). The V end was cut by 0 bases, the J end by 3 bases, with 11 bases between. Germline CDR1 is SGHTA and CDR2 is FQGNSA. The CDR3 is made up of 16 amino acids. The CDR3 here is CASSLAGGKDTGELFF. CDR3 nucleotide sequence: TGTGCCAGCAGCTTAGCTGGCGGGAAAGACACCGGGGAGCTGTTTTTT.

The chain joins TRBV10-2 to TRBJ2-7; TRBD2 agrees at 7 bases. The CDR3 is 13 residues long. Germline-derived CDR1 and CDR2 are WSHSY and SAAADI. With 10 bases clipped from V and 4 bases from J, the junction kept 10 bases outside the gene matches. CDR3 sequence: CATTAGVTYEQYF. CDR3 DNA sequence: TGCGCCACAACTGCGGGAGTGACGTACGAGCAGTACTTC.

The chain carries TRBV15 and TRBJ1-6; D not certain. Trimming pared 1 base from V and 10 bases from J, leaving 17 bases between. Germline V gene sequence: CDR1 LNHNV, CDR2 YYDKDF (reference sequence). CDR3 size: 16 residues. This CDR3 reads CATSRGLAASESPLHF. The CDR3 bases are TGTGCCACCAGCAGAGGGTTGGCGGCGTCGGAGTCACCCCTCCACTTT.

This chain joins TRBV7-9 and TRBJ1-4; TRBD1 matches at 11 bases. With 5 bases clipped from V and 8 bases from J, the junction kept 4 bases outside the gene matches. CDR3 length: 14 residues. Germline V CDR1 and CDR2: SEHNR, FQNEAQ (reference sequence). The CDR3 DNA reads TGTGCCAGCAGCCCCGGACAGGGGGCCGAAAAACTGTTTTTT. This codes for CASSPGQGAEKLFF.

The gene calls are TRBV6-4 and TRBJ1-1; the D gene is possibly TRBD1 (5 bases). The V gene lost 5 bases and the J gene lost 1 base, with 11 bases spanning the gap. CDR1 MRHNA and CDR2 SNTAGT come from the germline V gene. The CDR3 contains 14 residues. The CDR3 coding sequence is TGTGCCAGCAGTCGCGACCAGGGGAACACTGAAGCTTTCTTT. Translating it yields CASSRDQGNTEAFF.

The V and J genes are TRBV6-5 and TRBJ2-1; D perhaps matches TRBD1 (5 bases). Trimming removed 6 bases at V and 4 bases at J, with 13 bases between. Germline-derived CDR1 and CDR2 are MNHEY and SVGAGI. This CDR3 has 14 residues. The CDR3 spells CASRVQGNYNEQFF. The CDR3 nucleotides are TGTGCCAGCAGGGTTCAGGGAAATTACAATGAGCAGTTCTTC.

The chain combines TRBV5-1 with TRBJ2-5; unclear D gene. Germline V gene lookup returns CDR1 SGHRS and CDR2 YFSETQ. This CDR3 spans 12 amino acids. V was shortened by 4 bases and J by 5 bases, with 9 bases between the two germline ends. The CDR3 loop is CASSIDWETQYF. DNA of the CDR3: TGCGCCAGCAGCATTGATTGGGAGACCCAGTACTTC. Full variable domain (rest looked up from reference TRBV5-1 and TRBJ2-5): KAGVTQTPRYLIKTRGQQVTLSCSPISGHRSVSWYQQTPGQGLQFLFEYFSETQRNKGNFPGRFSGRQFSNSRSEMNVSTLELGDSALYLCASSIDWETQYFGPGTRLLVL.

The chain uses TRBV10-3 and TRBJ2-3; tentatively, D is TRBD1 or TRBD2 (5 bases each). Deletions cut 7 bases from V and 5 bases from J, with 10 bases between. Germline V gives CDR1 ENHRY, CDR2 SYGVKD. The CDR3 covers 12 residues. CDR3 residues: CAITRDQDTQYF. The DNA of the CDR3 is TGTGCCATCACCAGGGACCAAGATACGCAGTATTTT.